There are a few counts of the clone carrying this T cell receptor (beta chain). Its matching antigen is unknown. The data belong to a study of cytomegalovirus exposure and HLA in healthy donors. The CDR3 has 14 residues. Looked up from germline, CDR1 is MRHNA and CDR2 is SNTAGT. V lost 2 bases, J lost 5 bases, and 11 bases lay in between. Study results and limitations: The investigators catalogued 164 TCR beta chains as cytomegalovirus-associated.

At the time of sampling, donors were nominally healthy, though unrecorded immune exposures were likely. The PCR made use of 60 Vbeta and 13 Jbeta primers. This table comes from immunoSEQ multiplex PCR, and its TCRdb copy is limited to in-frame clones, with some not included. The sample lists 200,000 to 250,000 clones; 85% were seen once. The chain combines TRBV6-4 with TRBJ2-3, with a weak D call TRBD1 (5 bases). Sequenced: PBMCs. This TCR came from a human donor in good health. The CDR3 bases are TGTGCCAGCAGTGACGGCAGGGAAAGAGATACGCAGTATTTT. Translating gives CASSDGRERDTQYF.